The 29 T cell receptor beta chains below were found in one sample sequenced in a study of T cells expressing NK-cell markers. Following a re-call of the 5' RACE reads, TCRdb has one entry per CDR3 protein and lacks DNA. In all, the sample yields about 260,000 distinct CDR3 sequences. Sequencing was performed on blood T cells: a sorted CD56 or NKG2C T cell subset, CD4+ or CD8+ T cells, or bulk PBMC T cells (not recorded which). Every receptor here comes from a woman aged 18 to 75 in good health.

This chain links TRBV28 with TRBJ2-3; TCRdb's D call of TRBD1 is untestable without DNA. The V gene's germline CDR1 is MDHEN and CDR2 SYDVKM. This CDR3 contains 15 residues. The CDR3 sequence: CASDDPPLGTDTQYF.

The CDR3: CASSLGGEEEETQYF. The chain links TRBV4-2 to TRBJ2-5. This CDR3 is 15 amino acids long. In germline, CDR1 is LGHNA, CDR2 YNFKEQ.

The genes are TRBV20-1 and TRBJ2-2; TCRdb indicates TRBD1, and absent DNA this call remains unverified. This CDR3 spans 15 amino acids. The germline CDR1 and CDR2 sequences are DFQATT and SNEGSKA (reference sequence). The chain's CDR3 is CSARSTGLGTGELFF.

The chain has TRBV19 and TRBJ1-2; TCRdb returns TRBD1, unconfirmable since there is no DNA. The CDR3 sequence is 13 residues long. Germline values: CDR1 LNHDA, CDR2 SQIVND (reference sequence). The CDR3 region is CASRQGGNYGYTF. Supplemented by reference TRBV19 and TRBJ1-2, the full variable domain reads DGGITQSPKYLFRKEGQNVTLSCEQNLNHDAMYWYRQDPGQGLRLIYYSQIVNDFQKGDIAEGYSVSREKKESFPLTVTSAQKNPTAFYLCASRQGGNYGYTFGSGTRLTVV.

The chain joins TRBV7-9 to TRBJ2-3. The length of the CDR3 is 15 residues. Germline V CDR1 and CDR2: SEHNR, FQNEAQ (reference sequence). CDR3 loop: CASSPLATSTDTQYF.

V usage is TRBV14 and J usage is TRBJ1-1. The germline CDR1 and CDR2 sequences are SGHDN and FVKESK. There are 13 residues in the CDR3. This CDR3 is CASSQGLTTEAFF.

The V gene is TRBV20-1, the J gene TRBJ1-2. The germline V gene encodes CDR1 DFQATT and CDR2 SNEGSKA (reference sequence). The CDR3 extends over 14 amino acids. The CDR3 sequence: CSARPPSRGDGYTF.

The V gene is TRBV2, the J gene TRBJ2-7. CDR1 and CDR2 from the germline V gene are SNHLY and FYNNEI. CDR3 size: 15 residues. This CDR3 reads CASSESASDTYEQYF.

V and J are TRBV2 and TRBJ2-1. The CDR3 sequence is 15 residues long. Germline assignment: CDR1 SNHLY and CDR2 FYNNEI. CDR3 residues: CASLIRQGAYNEQFF. Complete variable domain (other parts from reference TRBV2 and TRBJ2-1): EPEVTQTPSHQVTQMGQEVILRCVPISNHLYFYWYRQILGQKVEFLVSFYNNEISEKSEIFDDQFSVERPDGSNFTLKIRSTKLEDSAMYFCASLIRQGAYNEQFFGPGTRLTVL.

The rearrangement links TRBV7-2 to TRBJ2-2; TCRdb indicates TRBD1, and absent DNA this call remains unverified. Germline V gives CDR1 SGHTA, CDR2 FQGNSA. This CDR3 is 14 amino acids long. CDR3 residues: CASSLAAGPGELFF.

The J gene is TRBJ1-2, the V gene TRBV7-2. The germline gives CDR1 SGHTA, CDR2 FQGNSA. The CDR3 is made up of 13 amino acids. CDR3 amino acids: CASSSWGESGYTF. Using reference TRBV7-2 and TRBJ1-2 for the parts outside the CDR3, the full variable domain is GAGVSQSPSNKVTEKGKDVELRCDPISGHTALYWYRQSLGQGLEFLIYFQGNSAPDKSGLPSDRFSAERTGGSVSTLTIQRTQQEDSAVYLCASSSWGESGYTFGSGTRLTVV.

V is TRBV12-3 or TRBV12-4 and J is TRBJ1-2; the TCRdb call, TRBD1, lacks DNA for checking. The CDR3 is 14 residues long. CDR3 sequence reads: CATNPGGTNYGYTF.

The CDR3 here is CASSFPLADNEQFF. The rearrangement links TRBV5-1 to TRBJ2-1; TCRdb selects TRBD2, and the lack of DNA leaves this call unchecked. This CDR3 region has 14 residues. Germline V gene lookup returns CDR1 SGHRS and CDR2 YFSETQ. The full variable domain, completed using reference TRBV5-1 and TRBJ2-1, is KAGVTQTPRYLIKTRGQQVTLSCSPISGHRSVSWYQQTPGQGLQFLFEYFSETQRNKGNFPGRFSGRQFSNSRSEMNVSTLELGDSALYLCASSFPLADNEQFFGPGTRLTVL.

The gene calls are TRBV5-6 and TRBJ2-1. The germline gives CDR1 SGHDT, CDR2 YYEEEE. The CDR3 is 16 residues long. The CDR3 is CASSLRVQSSYNEQFF.

V and J are TRBV7-2 and TRBJ2-3; the TRBD2 assignment by TCRdb is unverifiable without DNA. Germline CDR1 and CDR2: SGHTA and FQGNSA. CDR3 length: 16 residues. Here the CDR3 reads CASDLRRFSRTDTQYF.

The gene calls are TRBV5-4 and TRBJ2-3; TCRdb's D gene call, TRBD2, goes unchecked for lack of DNA. Germline CDR1 and CDR2: SGHNT and YYREEE (reference sequence). The CDR3 is 15 residues long. CDR3 protein: CASSLPPSSTDTQYF.

This rearrangement joins TRBV7-2 to TRBJ2-5. CDR1 is SGHTA, CDR2 FQGNSA, per germline. The CDR3 consists of 13 residues. The CDR3 loop reads CASSFPNQETQYF.

This chain connects TRBV6-2 or TRBV6-3 to TRBJ2-1; lacking DNA, the TRBD2 call made by TCRdb goes unchecked. CDR3 size: 14 residues. Germline loops: CDR1 MNHEY, CDR2 SVGEGT. The CDR3 sequence: CASSYPSDLNEQFF.

The gene calls are TRBV7-9 and TRBJ2-7; checking the TCRdb D call of TRBD1 is not possible without DNA. The CDR3 is made up of 14 amino acids. Germline V CDR1 and CDR2: SEHNR, FQNEAQ (reference sequence). CDR3 sequence reads: CASSADRVADEQYF.

The CDR3: CASRPAGSLYNEQFF. The V call is TRBV6-2 or TRBV6-3, the J call TRBJ2-1; no DNA is available, so the TRBD1 call from TCRdb remains unchecked. The CDR3 spans 15 residues. The V gene's germline CDR1 is MNHEY and CDR2 SVGEGT.

The CDR3 loop is CASSPNTSGQETQYF. The genes are TRBV7-9 and TRBJ2-5; the D gene TCRdb calls, TRBD2, cannot be checked with no DNA. Germline lookup yields CDR1 SEHNR and CDR2 FQNEAQ (reference sequence). CDR3 size: 15 residues.

This chain links TRBV3-1 with TRBJ2-5. Germline V gene lookup returns CDR1 LGHDT and CDR2 YNNKEL (reference sequence). The CDR3 extends over 14 amino acids. The CDR3 spells CASSQVLASGTQYF.

The chain combines TRBV7-2 with TRBJ2-3; TCRdb picks TRBD2, but there is no DNA to check that call. The germline V gene has CDR1 SGHTA and CDR2 FQGNSA. CDR3 length equals 16 residues. The CDR3: CASSEQISGRAPSVHF.

J is TRBJ2-1 and V is TRBV28; as DNA is missing, the TRBD2 call by TCRdb cannot be tested. The germline CDR1 and CDR2 sequences are MDHEN and SYDVKM. There are 17 residues in the CDR3. CDR3 sequence reads: CATLGLAGGQSYNEQFF.

V gene TRBV5-4 combines with J gene TRBJ2-3; the TCRdb call, TRBD2, lacks DNA for checking. The CDR3 length is 15 residues. In germline, CDR1 is SGHNT, CDR2 YYREEE (reference sequence). The CDR3 here is CASSSRAGTTDTQYF. Combining the CDR3 with reference TRBV5-4 and TRBJ2-3 gives the whole variable domain ETGVTQSPTHLIKTRGQQVTLRCSSQSGHNTVSWYQQALGQGPQFIFQYYREEENGRGNFPPRFSGLQFPNYSSELNVNALELDDSALYLCASSSRAGTTDTQYFGPGTRLTVL.

V usage is TRBV29-1 and J usage is TRBJ2-1; TCRdb's D call, TRBD1, is unchecked because there is no DNA. The CDR3 consists of 14 residues. Germline CDR1 SQVTM, CDR2 ANQGSEA. The chain's CDR3 is CSVPSPPGNNEQFF.

This chain connects TRBV20-1 to TRBJ2-5. The CDR3 spans 13 residues. Germline assignment: CDR1 DFQATT and CDR2 SNEGSKA (reference sequence). The chain's CDR3 is CSASSGDQETQYF.

The chain recombines TRBV7-2 with TRBJ1-5; the TCRdb call, TRBD1, lacks DNA for checking. CDR3 length: 14 residues. Germline lookup yields CDR1 SGHTA and CDR2 FQGNSA. The CDR3 sequence is CASSLWGAGQPQHF. Using reference TRBV7-2 and TRBJ1-5 for the parts outside the CDR3, the full variable domain is GAGVSQSPSNKVTEKGKDVELRCDPISGHTALYWYRQSLGQGLEFLIYFQGNSAPDKSGLPSDRFSAERTGGSVSTLTIQRTQQEDSAVYLCASSLWGAGQPQHFGDGTRLSIL.

V gene TRBV5-1 combines with J gene TRBJ2-5; TCRdb's D call, TRBD1, is unchecked because there is no DNA. The CDR3 extends over 14 amino acids. Germline lookup yields CDR1 SGHRS and CDR2 YFSETQ. This CDR3 is CASSYQGGEETQYF.